This T cell receptor beta chain was documented in a study of OX40 agonist ivuxolimab in advanced cancers. Study-wide context: Six ivuxolimab dose levels, 0.01 to 10 mg/kg, were given intravenously every 2 weeks. A male proportion of just over 80% was recorded, with mean age about 60 years and range about 20 to 79.

Germline CDR1 and CDR2: SGHTA and FQGTGA. Trimming shortened V by 5 bases and J by 2 bases, and 9 bases separated the two germline ends. CDR3 size: 13 residues. Findings and caveats of the study: Among the lowest peripheral clonal expansion occurred in 0.1-3.0 mg/kg partial responders.

Clones were read by immunoSEQ multiplex PCR, and TCRdb kept only the in-frame ones, dropping some. Among about 74,000 clones, roughly 84% were seen once, and the ten largest hold over 2%. Concerning this clone: Antigen unknown. A clone one base away is much larger, so this may be a read error. This sample includes further DNA sequences coding for the same CDR3.

This specimen consisted of CD4+ or CD8+ T cells sorted from blood, obtained in a trial of the OX40 agonist ivuxolimab. The receptor was isolated from an adult with an advanced solid tumor such as melanoma, head and neck, liver or kidney cancer. The rearrangement uses TRBV7-3 and TRBJ1-1; no clear D. CDR3: CASSTQRNTEAFF. In nucleotides, the CDR3 is TGTGCCAGCAGCACACAGAGAAACACTGAAGCTTTCTTT.